This is a list of T cell receptor beta chains from one sample in a study of T cells in Graves' hyperthyroidism and ophthalmopathy. A single record per CDR3 protein comes from TCRdb applying MiXCR to the multiplex PCR reads. The sample contains 35,000 to 40,000 distinct CDR3 sequences, around half of which appear only once. Sequenced sample: blood. The receptors were sampled from a woman between 50 and 59 years old with Graves' hyperthyroidism that later progressed to Graves' ophthalmopathy. CDR3s include the opening cysteine and the closing phenylalanine or tryptophan. The D gene is left open where the match is weak. A row's size may be missing; if present it is once, few, many or a size class.

TRBV3-1	NA	many	TRBJ2-7	CASSRPGRQYF	TGTGCCAGCAGCCGTCCAGGGAGACAGTACTTC
TRBV6-6	TRBD1	NA	TRBJ2-3	CASSPGQVRDTQYF	TGTGCCAGCAGCCCGGGACAGGTCAGAGATACGCAGTATTTT
TRBV19	TRBD1	many	TRBJ1-3	CASRDRGLGNTIYF	TGTGCCAGTAGAGACAGGGGGCTAGGAAACACCATATATTTT
TRBV20-1	NA	many	TRBJ1-6	CSARDPWQGNSPLHF	TGCAGTGCTAGAGATCCGTGGCAGGGTAATTCACCCCTCCACTTT
TRBV7-9	NA	NA	TRBJ1-6	CAGSLEIATLHF	TGTGCCGGCAGCTTAGAGATAGCAACCCTCCACTTT
TRBV4-3	NA	many	TRBJ2-7	CASSHRTGEQYF	TGCGCCAGCAGCCACCGCACGGGAGAGCAGTACTTC
TRBV6-1	TRBD1	many	TRBJ2-7	CASSVGTGYEQYF	TGTGCCAGCAGTGTCGGGACAGGGTACGAGCAGTACTTC
TRBV5-1	NA	NA	TRBJ1-6	CASSMDPRNNSPLHF	TGCGCCAGCAGCATGGATCCTCGAAATAATTCACCCCTCCACTTT
TRBV6-5	NA	many	TRBJ2-2	CASTGAGELFF	TGTGCCAGCACAGGGGCCGGGGAGCTGTTTTTT
TRBV7-8	TRBD1	medium-sized	TRBJ1-2	CASRPDRGSYGYTF	TGTGCCAGCAGACCCGACAGGGGATCGTATGGCTACACCTTC
TRBV7-6	TRBD1	NA	TRBJ1-2	CASSISAQGVRGYTF	TGTGCCAGCAGCATCTCCGCCCAGGGGGTGCGGGGCTACACCTTC
TRBV11-1	NA	NA	TRBJ2-1	CASSLAGLNEQFF	TGTGCCAGCAGCTTAGCTGGGTTAAATGAGCAGTTCTTC
TRBV9	NA	NA	TRBJ2-7	CASSVAGQDYEQYF	TGTGCCAGCAGCGTAGCTGGGCAAGACTACGAGCAGTACTTC
TRBV18	TRBD1	NA	TRBJ1-2	CASSPTGGASPGYTF	TGTGCCAGCTCACCTACAGGGGGCGCATCCCCTGGCTACACCTTC
TRBV6-2/TRBV6-3	NA	many	TRBJ2-7	CASSYRRGPYEQYF	TGTGCCAGCAGTTATCGGCGGGGACCCTACGAGCAGTACTTC
TRBV2	NA	many	TRBJ2-7	CASKKTPGDSYEQYF	TGTGCCAGCAAGAAAACTCCGGGGGACTCCTACGAGCAGTACTTC
TRBV20-1	TRBD2	NA	TRBJ2-7	CSARPYNAGTSGPYEQYF	TGCAGTGCTAGACCCTACAACGCCGGGACTAGCGGACCCTACGAGCAGTACTTC
TRBV5-1	TRBD2	NA	TRBJ2-2	CASSLASSGSTGELFF	TGCGCCAGCAGCTTGGCGAGTAGCGGGAGTACCGGGGAGCTGTTCTTT
TRBV10-3	NA	NA	TRBJ1-5	CATGGGNQPQHF	TGTGCCACCGGGGGCGGCAATCAGCCCCAGCATTTT
TRBV7-2	TRBD2	many	TRBJ2-1	CASSLIVGRDTNEQFF	TGTGCCAGCAGCTTAATCGTTGGGAGGGATACCAATGAGCAGTTCTTC
TRBV7-2	NA	NA	TRBJ1-2	CASSLESGMGYTF	TGTGCCAGCAGCTTAGAAAGCGGGATGGGCTACACCTTC
TRBV10-3	TRBD2	NA	TRBJ2-7	CAIKGTSGSYEQYF	TGTGCCATCAAAGGGACTAGCGGGAGTTACGAGCAGTACTTC
TRBV5-1	TRBD1	NA	TRBJ1-4	CASSSRGRWDNEELFF	TGCGCCAGCAGCTCGAGGGGGCGCTGGGATAATGAGGAACTGTTTTTT
TRBV24-1	NA	NA	TRBJ2-3	CATNRELDTQYF	TGTGCCACCAACCGGGAGTTAGATACGCAGTATTTT
TRBV12-3/TRBV12-4	NA	many	TRBJ2-7	CASSSYTKSEQYF	TGTGCCAGCAGTTCCTACACTAAGTCCGAGCAGTACTTC
TRBV20-1	TRBD2	NA	TRBJ2-5	CSARGLAGETQYF	TGCAGTGCTAGGGGACTAGCCGGCGAGACCCAGTACTTC
TRBV5-1	NA	once	TRBJ2-2	CASSLGIPSTGELFF	TGTGCCAGCAGCTTGGGGATCCCGAGCACCGGGGAGCTGTTTTTT
TRBV4-1	TRBD2	many	TRBJ2-1	CASSQAPLRELKRDEQFF	TGCGCCAGCAGCCAAGCTCCCCTGCGGGAGTTAAAAAGGGATGAGCAGTTCTTC
TRBV27	NA	once	TRBJ2-3	CASSFQQGPDTQYF	TGTGCCAGCAGTTTCCAACAGGGACCAGATACGCAGTATTTT
TRBV25-1	TRBD2	many	TRBJ2-2	CASSELTSGSQFNTGELFF	TGTGCCAGCAGTGAATTGACTAGCGGGAGTCAATTTAACACCGGGGAGCTGTTTTTT
TRBV19	NA	many	TRBJ2-7	CASSSRTDSYEQYF	TGTGCCAGTAGCTCCAGAACAGACAGCTACGAGCAGTACTTC